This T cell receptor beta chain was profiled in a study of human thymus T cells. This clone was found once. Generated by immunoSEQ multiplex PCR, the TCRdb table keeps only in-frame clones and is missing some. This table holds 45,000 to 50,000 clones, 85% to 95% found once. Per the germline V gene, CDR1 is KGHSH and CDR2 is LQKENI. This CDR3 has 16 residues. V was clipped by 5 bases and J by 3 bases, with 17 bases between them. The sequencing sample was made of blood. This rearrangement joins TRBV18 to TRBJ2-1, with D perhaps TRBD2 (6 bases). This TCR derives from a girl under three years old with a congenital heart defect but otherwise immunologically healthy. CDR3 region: CASSGGTGANYNEQFF. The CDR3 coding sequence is TGTGCCAGCTCAGGGGGAACGGGAGCTAACTACAATGAGCAGTTCTTC.